This TCR beta chain was identified during a study of CD8+ T cells in alopecia areata. Study conclusions and caveats: Significant decreases in scalp clonality and expanded CD8+ clones followed tofacitinib treatment. Persistence in scalp and blood during tofacitinib was observed for many expanded lesional clones. Among patients, TCR sharing was less clear than in mice, a difference possibly due in part to HLA diversity in the patient population.

Sequencing relied on a cDNA template that was reverse transcribed from extracted RNA. Clones were read by immunoSEQ multiplex PCR, and TCRdb kept only the in-frame ones, dropping some. Of 80,000 to 100,000 clones in the sample, about 40% were seen once. The treatment was: oral pan-JAK inhibitor, 5-10 mg twice daily. Specimens obtained from alopecia areata patients comprised lesional scalp punch biopsies and peripheral blood. Worth noting for this clone: The antigen is undetermined.

The CDR3 is 15 amino acids. J lost 6 bases, V lost 6 bases, and 9 bases had no gene match. Per the germline V gene, CDR1 is MNHEY and CDR2 is SMNVEV (reference sequence). Material: CD8+ T cells sorted from blood, obtained at week 24, from a patient treated with tofacitinib. The gene calls are TRBV27 and TRBJ2-7, with 12 nucleotides matching TRBD1. The sequence was obtained from a human donor with alopecia areata. The CDR3 region has the DNA TGTGCCAGCAGCCGGGGACAGGGGGCGCGGTTCGAGCAGTACTTC. It translates to CASSRGQGARFEQYF.